The present entry profiles one T cell receptor (beta chain) with its context. Its antigen is undetermined. Measured with immunoSEQ multiplex PCR; TCRdb has only the in-frame clones, and not every one. The table includes tens of thousands of clones, over 85% detected once. This entry belongs to a study of chemoradiotherapy in HPV16-positive cancers. Study-wide results and limits: The functional HPV-specific definition rests on just a couple of HPV16-positive patients. In HPV16-positive patients, HPV-responsive T-cell expansion tracked better recurrence-free survival. Candidate HPV-specific clones and E7-related TCR motifs grew in tumor during treatment.

Over chemoradiotherapy, repertoires were sampled more than once. The CDR3 spans 14 residues. After removal of 7 bases from V and 4 bases from J, the junction contained 9 bases not matched to a gene. The V gene's germline CDR1 is SGHTA and CDR2 FQGNSA. This specimen consisted of blood, obtained from a patient who underwent chemoradiotherapy. The sequence derives from a human donor with HPV-associated anogenital cancer. The chain combines TRBV7-2 with TRBJ1-2, with 7 bases fitting TRBD1. The CDR3 DNA is TGTGCCAGCAACCTCCGCCGGGACAGCTATGGCTACACCTTC. Encoded protein: CASNLRRDSYGYTF. Complete variable domain (other parts from reference TRBV7-2 and TRBJ1-2): GAGVSQSPSNKVTEKGKDVELRCDPISGHTALYWYRQSLGQGLEFLIYFQGNSAPDKSGLPSDRFSAERTGGSVSTLTIQRTQQEDSAVYLCASNLRRDSYGYTFGSGTRLTVV.